What follows are 3 T cell receptor beta chains derived from one specimen sequenced in a study of neoadjuvant nivolumab and ipilimumab in lung cancer. Profiling relied on immunoSEQ multiplex PCR, and the TCRdb table lists in-frame clones only, not all of them. Among around 24,000 clones, approximately 85% were seen once, and the ten largest hold about 9%. Material: tumor tissue, obtained after neoadjuvant nivolumab, alone or with ipilimumab, at or shortly before surgery. The receptors were gathered from an adult with non-small cell lung cancer.

The chain is built from TRBV6-5 and TRBJ1-2, with TRBD1 as a possible D gene (6 bases). V was trimmed by 7 bases and J by 6 bases, leaving 21 bases between them. The CDR3 contains 15 residues. Looked up from germline, CDR1 is MNHEY and CDR2 is SVGAGI. CDR3 nucleotide sequence: TGTGCCAGCACCCGGGCCGGGGACACCCCTAATGGCTACACCTTC. Amino acids: CASTRAGDTPNGYTF.

The V and J genes are TRBV5-6 and TRBJ1-4; 7 positions agree with TRBD1. CDR3 length equals 14 residues. The V gene end was trimmed by 3 bases and the J gene end by 10 bases; junction bases not matched to a gene: 9. CDR1 SGHDT and CDR2 YYEEEE come from the germline V gene. The CDR3 nucleotides are TGTGCCAGCAGCTCCAGGGGGAAAGATGGAAAACTGTTTTTT. This codes for CASSSRGKDGKLFF.

The chain uses TRBV4-2 and TRBJ2-7; D is undetermined. With 0 bases removed from V and 2 bases from J, the gap between germline ends came to 11 bases. This CDR3 has 15 residues. The germline V gene encodes CDR1 LGHNA and CDR2 YNFKEQ. The CDR3 reads CASSQDKAGTYEQYF. In nucleotides, the CDR3 is TGTGCCAGCAGCCAAGATAAGGCCGGAACCTACGAGCAGTACTTC.